What follows are 5 T cell receptor beta chains derived from one specimen sequenced in a study of early T cells in non-severe SARS-CoV-2 infection. TCRdb reprocessed the 5' RACE reads via MiXCR and lists one record per CDR3 protein. The data show roughly 92,000 distinct CDR3 sequences, less than 15% seen once. The starting material was whole blood, obtained at baseline. The receptors derive from an adult who was a healthcare worker with PCR-confirmed SARS-CoV-2 infection or an uninfected control (not recorded which).

The V gene is TRBV6-5, the J gene TRBJ2-7; perhaps TRBD2 as D (6 bases). The CDR3 has 13 residues. Germline loops: CDR1 MNHEY, CDR2 SVGAGI. The V and J ends lost 4 bases and 3 bases respectively, with 10 bases between them. The CDR3 loop reads CASSSGTYYEQYF. The CDR3 coding sequence is TGTGCCAGCAGTTCCGGGACTTACTACGAGCAGTACTTC.

This clonotype occurred a few times. The germline gene is not matched at one end of the junction; a read error may be the cause. The chain has TRBV7-7 and TRBJ2-1; 9 nucleotides match TRBD2. Per germline, CDR1 SSHAT and CDR2 FNYEAQ (reference sequence). This CDR3 has 15 residues. The CDR3 sequence is CASSPGTSTYNEQFF. In nucleotides, the CDR3 is TGTGCTAGCAGCCCCGGGACTAGCACCTACAATGAGCAGTTCTTC.

V is TRBV9 and J is TRBJ2-5; weak D call: TRBD2 (6 bases). Germline loops: CDR1 SGDLS, CDR2 YYNGEE. CDR3 length: 15 residues. V lost 2 bases and J lost 4, with 15 bases in between. CDR3: CASSVGTPSRETQYF. DNA of the CDR3: TGTGCCAGCAGCGTGGGGACTCCTTCGCGAGAGACCCAGTACTTC.

The chain recombines TRBV6-1 with TRBJ2-3; 9 nucleotides align to TRBD2. Germline V gene data show CDR1 as MNHNS and CDR2 as SASEGT. This CDR3 comprises 14 residues. Trimming removed 11 bases from V and 5 bases from J; junction bases left unmatched: 11. CDR3 sequence: CAGATSGKKDTQYF. DNA for the CDR3: TGTGCCGGCGCGACTAGCGGTAAGAAAGATACGCAGTATTTT.

Only a few counts were recorded for this clonotype. The rearrangement links TRBV12-3 or TRBV12-4 to TRBJ2-7; D is possibly TRBD1 (6 bases). Deletions cut 3 bases from V and 2 bases from J, with 14 bases between. This CDR3 has 15 amino acids. The CDR3 DNA reads as TGTGCCAGCAGTTTTGAACAGGGTGCTACCTACGAGCAGTACTTC. This encodes CASSFEQGATYEQYF.